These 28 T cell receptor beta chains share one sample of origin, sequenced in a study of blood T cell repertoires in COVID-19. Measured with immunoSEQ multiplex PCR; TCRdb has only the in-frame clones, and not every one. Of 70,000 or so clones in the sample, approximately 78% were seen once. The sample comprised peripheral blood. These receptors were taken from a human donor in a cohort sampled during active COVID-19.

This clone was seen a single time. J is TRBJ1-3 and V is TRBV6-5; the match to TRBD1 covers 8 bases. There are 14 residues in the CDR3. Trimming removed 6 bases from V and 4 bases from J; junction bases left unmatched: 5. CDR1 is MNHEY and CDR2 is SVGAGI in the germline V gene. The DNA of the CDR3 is TGTGCCAGCAGGTCGACAGGGGACGGAAACACCATATATTTT. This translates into CASRSTGDGNTIYF.

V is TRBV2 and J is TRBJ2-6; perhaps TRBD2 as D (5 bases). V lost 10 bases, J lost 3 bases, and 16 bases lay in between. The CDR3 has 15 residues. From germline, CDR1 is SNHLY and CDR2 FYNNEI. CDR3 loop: CAIQRGGYGANVLTF. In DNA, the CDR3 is TGTGCCATTCAAAGAGGCGGGTATGGGGCCAACGTCCTGACTTTC. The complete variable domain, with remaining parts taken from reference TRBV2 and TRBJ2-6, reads EPEVTQTPSHQVTQMGQEVILRCVPISNHLYFYWYRQILGQKVEFLVSFYNNEISEKSEIFDDQFSVERPDGSNFTLKIRSTKLEDSAMYFCAIQRGGYGANVLTFGAGSRLTVL.

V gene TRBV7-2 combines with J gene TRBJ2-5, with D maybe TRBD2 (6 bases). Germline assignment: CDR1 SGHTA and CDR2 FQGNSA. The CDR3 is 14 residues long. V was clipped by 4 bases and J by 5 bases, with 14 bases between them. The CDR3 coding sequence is TGTGCCAGCAGCTCTTTAGCGGCCGGGGAGACCCAGTACTTC. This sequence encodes CASSSLAAGETQYF.

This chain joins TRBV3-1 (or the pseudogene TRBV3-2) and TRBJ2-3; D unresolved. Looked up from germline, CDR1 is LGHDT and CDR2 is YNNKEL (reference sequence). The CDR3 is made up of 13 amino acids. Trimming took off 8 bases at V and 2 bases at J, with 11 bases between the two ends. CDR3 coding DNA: TGTGCCAGCTCACTTACCCTCACAGATACGCAGTATTTT. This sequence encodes CASSLTLTDTQYF.

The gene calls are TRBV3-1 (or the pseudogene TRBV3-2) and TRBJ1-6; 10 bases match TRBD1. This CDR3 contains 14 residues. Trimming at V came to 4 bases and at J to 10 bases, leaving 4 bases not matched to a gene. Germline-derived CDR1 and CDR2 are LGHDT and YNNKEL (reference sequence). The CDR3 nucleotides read TGTGCCAGCAGCCGAGGGACAGGGGAGTCACCCCTCCACTTT. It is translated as CASSRGTGESPLHF.

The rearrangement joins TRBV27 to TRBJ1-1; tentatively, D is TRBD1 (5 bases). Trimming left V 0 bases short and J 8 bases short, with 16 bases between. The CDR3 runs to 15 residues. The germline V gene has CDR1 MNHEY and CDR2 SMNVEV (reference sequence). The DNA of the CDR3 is TGTGCCAGCAGTTTATCGACCCCCCGACGGGGGGAAGCTTTCTTT. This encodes CASSLSTPRRGEAFF.

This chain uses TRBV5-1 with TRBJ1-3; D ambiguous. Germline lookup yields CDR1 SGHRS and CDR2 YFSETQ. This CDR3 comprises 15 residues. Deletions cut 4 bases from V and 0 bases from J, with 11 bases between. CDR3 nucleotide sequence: TGCGCCAGCAGCCCCCAGGCTCTCTCTGGAAACACCATATATTTT. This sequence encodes CASSPQALSGNTIYF.

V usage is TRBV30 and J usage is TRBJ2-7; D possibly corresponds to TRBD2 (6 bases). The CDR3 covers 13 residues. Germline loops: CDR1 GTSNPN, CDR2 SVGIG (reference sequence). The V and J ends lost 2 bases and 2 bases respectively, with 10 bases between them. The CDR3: CAWSYSGPYEQYF. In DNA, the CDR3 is TGTGCCTGGAGTTATAGCGGACCCTACGAGCAGTACTTC.

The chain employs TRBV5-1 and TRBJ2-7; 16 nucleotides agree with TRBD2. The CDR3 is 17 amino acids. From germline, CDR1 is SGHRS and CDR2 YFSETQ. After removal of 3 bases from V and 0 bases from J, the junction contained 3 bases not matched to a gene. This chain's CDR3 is CASSSGLAGGYSYEQYF. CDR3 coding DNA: TGCGCCAGCAGCTCGGGACTAGCGGGAGGGTACTCCTACGAGCAGTACTTC.

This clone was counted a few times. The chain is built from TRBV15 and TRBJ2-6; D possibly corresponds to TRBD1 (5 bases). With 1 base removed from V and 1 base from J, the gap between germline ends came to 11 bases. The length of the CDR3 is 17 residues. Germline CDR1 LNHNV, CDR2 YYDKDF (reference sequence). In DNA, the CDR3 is TGTGCCACCAGCAGAGCCGTCGCAGGGTCTGGGGCCAACGTCCTGACTTTC. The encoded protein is CATSRAVAGSGANVLTF.

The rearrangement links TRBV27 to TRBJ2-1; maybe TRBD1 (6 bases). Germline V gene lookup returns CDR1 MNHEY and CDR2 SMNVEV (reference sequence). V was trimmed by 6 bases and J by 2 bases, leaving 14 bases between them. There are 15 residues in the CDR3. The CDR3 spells CASSHLGGTYNEQFF. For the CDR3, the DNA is TGTGCCAGCAGCCATTTAGGGGGTACCTACAATGAGCAGTTCTTC.

CDR3 DNA sequence: TGTGCCAGCAGCCAAGGGATACAGGGTAAAGAGACCCAGTACTTC. Translation gives CASSQGIQGKETQYF. V and J are TRBV3-1 (or the pseudogene TRBV3-2) and TRBJ2-5, with D tentatively TRBD1 (6 bases). V was trimmed by 1 base and J by 3 bases, leaving 12 bases between them. Germline CDR1 reads LGHDT; CDR2 reads YNNKEL (reference sequence). The length of the CDR3 is 15 residues.

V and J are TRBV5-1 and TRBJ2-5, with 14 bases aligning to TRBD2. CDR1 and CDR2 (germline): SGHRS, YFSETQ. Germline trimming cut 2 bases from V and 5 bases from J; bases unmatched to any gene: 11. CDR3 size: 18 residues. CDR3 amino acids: CASSLTGTSGSMGETQYF. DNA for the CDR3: TGCGCCAGCAGCTTAACCGGGACTAGCGGGAGTATGGGGGAGACCCAGTACTTC.

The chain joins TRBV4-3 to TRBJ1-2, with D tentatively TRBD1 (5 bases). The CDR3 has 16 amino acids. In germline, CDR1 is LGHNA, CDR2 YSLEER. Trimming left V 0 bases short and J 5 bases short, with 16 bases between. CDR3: CASSQDIRVLEYGYTF. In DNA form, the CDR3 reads TGCGCCAGCAGCCAAGATATCAGGGTGCTGGAGTATGGCTACACCTTC.

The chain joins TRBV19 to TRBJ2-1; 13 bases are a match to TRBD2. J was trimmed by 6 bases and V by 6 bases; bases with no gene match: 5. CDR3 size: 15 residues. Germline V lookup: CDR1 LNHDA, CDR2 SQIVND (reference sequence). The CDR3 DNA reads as TGTGCCAGTAGCTCCACTAGCGGGAGGGTCAATGAGCAGTTCTTC. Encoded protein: CASSSTSGRVNEQFF. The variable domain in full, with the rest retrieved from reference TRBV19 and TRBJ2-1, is DGGITQSPKYLFRKEGQNVTLSCEQNLNHDAMYWYRQDPGQGLRLIYYSQIVNDFQKGDIAEGYSVSREKKESFPLTVTSAQKNPTAFYLCASSSTSGRVNEQFFGPGTRLTVL.

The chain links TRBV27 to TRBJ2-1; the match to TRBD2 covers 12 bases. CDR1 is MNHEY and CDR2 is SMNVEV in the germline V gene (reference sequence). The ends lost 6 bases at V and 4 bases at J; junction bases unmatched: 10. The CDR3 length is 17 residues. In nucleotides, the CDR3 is TGTGCCAGCAGCAAAAGGACCGGGACTAGCGGGTACAATGAGCAGTTCTTC. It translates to CASSKRTGTSGYNEQFF.

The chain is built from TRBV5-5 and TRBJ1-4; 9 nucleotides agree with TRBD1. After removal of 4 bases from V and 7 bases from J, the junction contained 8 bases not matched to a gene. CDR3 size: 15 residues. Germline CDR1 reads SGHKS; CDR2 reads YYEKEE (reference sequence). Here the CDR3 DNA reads TGTGCCAGCAGCCCCCTGGGGGACAGGGCTGAAAAACTGTTTTTT. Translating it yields CASSPLGDRAEKLFF.

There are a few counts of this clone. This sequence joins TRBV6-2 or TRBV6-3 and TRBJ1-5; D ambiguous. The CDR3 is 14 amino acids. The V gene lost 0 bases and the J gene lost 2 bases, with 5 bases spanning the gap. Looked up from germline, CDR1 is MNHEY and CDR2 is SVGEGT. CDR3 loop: CASSYSQGNQPQHF. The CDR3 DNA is TGTGCCAGCAGTTACTCTCAGGGCAATCAGCCCCAGCATTTT.

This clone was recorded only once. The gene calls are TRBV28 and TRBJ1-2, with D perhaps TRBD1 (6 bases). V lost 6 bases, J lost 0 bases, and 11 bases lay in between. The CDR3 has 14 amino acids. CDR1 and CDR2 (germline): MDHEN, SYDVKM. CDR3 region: CASSPGTTNYGYTF. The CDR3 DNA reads TGTGCCAGCAGCCCCGGGACAACTAACTATGGCTACACCTTC.

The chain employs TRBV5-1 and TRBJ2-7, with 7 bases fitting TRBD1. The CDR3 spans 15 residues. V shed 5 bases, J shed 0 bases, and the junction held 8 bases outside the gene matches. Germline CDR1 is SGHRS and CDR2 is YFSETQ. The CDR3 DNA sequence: TGCGCCAGCAGTCCGGACGGGACAGTCTCCTACGAGCAGTACTTC. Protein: CASSPDGTVSYEQYF.

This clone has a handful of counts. CDR3 nucleotides: TGTGCCAGTAACACCGACGGAGGGAATGAAAAACTGTTTTTT. Translating it yields CASNTDGGNEKLFF. The chain uses TRBV19 and TRBJ1-4; no firm D call. There are 14 residues in the CDR3. The V gene's germline CDR1 is LNHDA and CDR2 SQIVND (reference sequence). V was pared by 7 bases and J by 5 bases, with 14 bases between.

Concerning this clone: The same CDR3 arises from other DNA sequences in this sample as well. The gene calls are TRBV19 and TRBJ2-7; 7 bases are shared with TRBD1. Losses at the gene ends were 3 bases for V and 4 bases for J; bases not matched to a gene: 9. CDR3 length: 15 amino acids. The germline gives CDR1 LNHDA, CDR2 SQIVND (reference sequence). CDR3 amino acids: CASSIRAGGSYEQYF. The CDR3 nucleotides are TGTGCCAGTAGTATTAGGGCAGGGGGATCGTACGAGCAGTACTTC.

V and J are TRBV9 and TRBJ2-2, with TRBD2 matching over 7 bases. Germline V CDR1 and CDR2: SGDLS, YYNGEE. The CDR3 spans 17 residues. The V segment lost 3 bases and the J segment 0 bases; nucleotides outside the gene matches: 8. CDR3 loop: CASSGGGAGANTGELFF. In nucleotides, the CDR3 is TGTGCCAGCAGCGGCGGAGGGGCGGGGGCGAACACCGGGGAGCTGTTTTTT.

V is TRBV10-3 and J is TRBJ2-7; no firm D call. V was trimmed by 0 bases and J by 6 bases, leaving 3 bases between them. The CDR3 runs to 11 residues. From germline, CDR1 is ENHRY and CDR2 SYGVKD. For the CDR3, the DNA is TGTGCCATCAGTGAGTCGCGCGAGCAGTACTTC. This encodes CAISESREQYF.

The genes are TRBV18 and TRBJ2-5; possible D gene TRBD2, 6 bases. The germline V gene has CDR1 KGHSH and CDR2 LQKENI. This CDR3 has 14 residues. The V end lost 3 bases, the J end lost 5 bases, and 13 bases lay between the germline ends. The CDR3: CASSPGLEGETQYF. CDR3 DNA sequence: TGTGCCAGCTCACCGGGACTGGAAGGGGAGACCCAGTACTTC.

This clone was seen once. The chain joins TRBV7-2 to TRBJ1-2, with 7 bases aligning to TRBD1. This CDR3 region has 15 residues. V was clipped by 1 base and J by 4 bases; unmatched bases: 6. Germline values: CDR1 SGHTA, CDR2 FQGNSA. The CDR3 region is CASSLVGQLSYGYTF. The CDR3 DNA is TGTGCCAGCAGCTTAGTGGGACAGCTTTCCTATGGCTACACCTTC.

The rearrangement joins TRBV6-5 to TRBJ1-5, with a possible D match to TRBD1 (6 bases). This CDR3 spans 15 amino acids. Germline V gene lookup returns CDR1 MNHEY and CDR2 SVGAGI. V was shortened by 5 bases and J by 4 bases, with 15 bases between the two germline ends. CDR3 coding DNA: TGTGCCAGCAGTACCTCGGACAGCGAGAATCAGCCCCAGCATTTT. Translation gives CASSTSDSENQPQHF.

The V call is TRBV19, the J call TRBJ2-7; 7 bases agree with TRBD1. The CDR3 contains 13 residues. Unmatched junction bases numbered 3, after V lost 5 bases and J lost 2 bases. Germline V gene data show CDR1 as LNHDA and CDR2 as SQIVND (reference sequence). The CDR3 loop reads CASSGTATYEQYF. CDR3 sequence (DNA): TGTGCCAGTAGTGGGACAGCTACCTACGAGCAGTACTTC.